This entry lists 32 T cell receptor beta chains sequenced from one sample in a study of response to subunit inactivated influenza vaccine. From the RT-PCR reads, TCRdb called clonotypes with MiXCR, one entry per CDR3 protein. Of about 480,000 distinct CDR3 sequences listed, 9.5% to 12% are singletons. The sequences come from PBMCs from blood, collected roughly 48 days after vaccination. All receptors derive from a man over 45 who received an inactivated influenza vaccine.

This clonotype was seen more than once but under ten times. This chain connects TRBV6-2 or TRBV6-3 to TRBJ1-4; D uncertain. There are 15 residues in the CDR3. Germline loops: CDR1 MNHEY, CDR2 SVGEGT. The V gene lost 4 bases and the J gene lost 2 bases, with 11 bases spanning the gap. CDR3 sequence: CASSFGAGTNEKLFF. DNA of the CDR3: TGTGCCAGCAGTTTCGGAGCTGGGACTAATGAAAAACTGTTTTTT.

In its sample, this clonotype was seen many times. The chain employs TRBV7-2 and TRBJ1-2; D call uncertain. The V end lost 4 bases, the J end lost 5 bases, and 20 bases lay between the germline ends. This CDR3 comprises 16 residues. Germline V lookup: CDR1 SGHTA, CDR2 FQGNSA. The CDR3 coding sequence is TGTGCCAGCAGCTCCCTCTTCGGGGTCGGGGATTATGGCTACACCTTC. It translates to CASSSLFGVGDYGYTF.

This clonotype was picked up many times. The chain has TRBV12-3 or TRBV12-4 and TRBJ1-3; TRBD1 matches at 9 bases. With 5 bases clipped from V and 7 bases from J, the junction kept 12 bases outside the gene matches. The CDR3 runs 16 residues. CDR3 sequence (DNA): TGTGCCAGCAGTCTGACCTCCGGGACAGGGCGCAACACCATATATTTT. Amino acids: CASSLTSGTGRNTIYF.

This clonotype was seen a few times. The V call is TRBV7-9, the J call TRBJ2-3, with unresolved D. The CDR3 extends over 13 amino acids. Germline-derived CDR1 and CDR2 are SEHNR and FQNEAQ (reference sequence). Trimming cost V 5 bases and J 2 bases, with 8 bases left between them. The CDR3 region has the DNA TGTGCCAGCAGCCCATTTAACACAGATACGCAGTATTTT. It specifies CASSPFNTDTQYF.

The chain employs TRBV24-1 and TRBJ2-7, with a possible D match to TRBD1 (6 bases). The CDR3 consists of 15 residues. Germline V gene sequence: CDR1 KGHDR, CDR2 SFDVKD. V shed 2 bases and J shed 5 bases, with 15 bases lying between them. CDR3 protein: CATSDSGRGKDEQYF. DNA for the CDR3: TGTGCCACCAGTGATTCCGGCAGGGGAAAAGACGAGCAGTACTTC.

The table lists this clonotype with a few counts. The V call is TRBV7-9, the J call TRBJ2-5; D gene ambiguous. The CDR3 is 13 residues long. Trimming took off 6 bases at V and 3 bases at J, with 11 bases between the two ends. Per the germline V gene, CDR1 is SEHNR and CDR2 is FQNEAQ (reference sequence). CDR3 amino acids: CASRTAPEETQYF. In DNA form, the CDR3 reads TGTGCCAGCAGGACGGCCCCAGAAGAGACCCAGTACTTC. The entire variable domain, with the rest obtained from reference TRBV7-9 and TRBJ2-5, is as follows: DTGVSQNPRHKITKRGQNVTFRCDPISEHNRLYWYRQTLGQGPEFLTYFQNEAQLEKSRLLSDRFSAERPKGSFSTLEIQRTEQGDSAMYLCASRTAPEETQYFGPGTRLLVL.

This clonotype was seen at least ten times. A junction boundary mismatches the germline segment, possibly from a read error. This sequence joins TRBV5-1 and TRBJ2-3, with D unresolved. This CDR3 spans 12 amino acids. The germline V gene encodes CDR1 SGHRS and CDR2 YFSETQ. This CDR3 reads CASSLIGDTQYF. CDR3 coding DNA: TGTGCCAGCAGCTTAATAGGCGATACGCAGTATTTT.

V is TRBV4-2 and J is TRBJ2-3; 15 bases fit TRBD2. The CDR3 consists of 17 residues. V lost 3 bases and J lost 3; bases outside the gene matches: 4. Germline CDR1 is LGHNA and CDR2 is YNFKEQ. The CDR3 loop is CASSQGLAGGGTDTQYF. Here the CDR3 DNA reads TGTGCCAGCAGCCAGGGACTAGCGGGGGGTGGGACAGATACGCAGTATTTT.

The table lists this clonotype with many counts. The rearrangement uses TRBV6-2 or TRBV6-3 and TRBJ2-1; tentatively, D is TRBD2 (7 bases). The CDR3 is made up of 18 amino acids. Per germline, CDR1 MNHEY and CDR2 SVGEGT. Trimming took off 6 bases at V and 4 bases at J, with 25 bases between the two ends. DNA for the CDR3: TGTGCCAGCAGGAGGCCGGGCGGGGGCCAGACTATTTACAATGAGCAGTTCTTC. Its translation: CASRRPGGGQTIYNEQFF.

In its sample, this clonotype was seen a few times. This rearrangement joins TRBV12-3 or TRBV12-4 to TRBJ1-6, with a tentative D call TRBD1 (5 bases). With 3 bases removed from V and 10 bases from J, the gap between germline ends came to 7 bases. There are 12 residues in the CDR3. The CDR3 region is CASSLGESPLHF. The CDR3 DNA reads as TGTGCCAGCAGTTTGGGGGAATCACCCCTCCACTTT.

In DNA form, the CDR3 reads TGTGCCAGCACCACGTATAGGGGAAACTATGGCTACACCTTC. Protein product: CASTTYRGNYGYTF. The chain recombines TRBV6-2 or TRBV6-3 with TRBJ1-2; a weak D match, TRBD1 (5 bases). The CDR3 contains 14 residues. Trimming took 7 bases from V and 2 from J, leaving 14 bases between them. The germline CDR1 and CDR2 sequences are MNHEY and SVGEGT.

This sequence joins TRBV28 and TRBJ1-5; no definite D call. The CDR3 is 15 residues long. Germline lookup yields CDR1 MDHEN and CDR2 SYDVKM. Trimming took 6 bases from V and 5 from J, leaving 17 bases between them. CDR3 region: CASSLYGISDQPQHF. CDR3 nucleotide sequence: TGTGCCAGCAGCCTATATGGTATATCCGATCAGCCCCAGCATTTT.

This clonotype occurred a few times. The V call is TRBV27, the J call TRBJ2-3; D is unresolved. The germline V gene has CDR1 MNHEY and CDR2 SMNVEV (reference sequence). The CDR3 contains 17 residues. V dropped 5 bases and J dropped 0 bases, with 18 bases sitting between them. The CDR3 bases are TGTGCCAGCAGTCCGCAGTATACAGTACTTAGCACAGATACGCAGTATTTT. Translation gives CASSPQYTVLSTDTQYF.

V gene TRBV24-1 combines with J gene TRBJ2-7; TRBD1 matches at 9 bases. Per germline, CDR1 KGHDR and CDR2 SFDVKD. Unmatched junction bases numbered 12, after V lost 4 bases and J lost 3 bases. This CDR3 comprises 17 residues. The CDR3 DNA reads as TGTGCCACCAGTGACTCAGCGGGACAGGGCGGAAACTACGAGCAGTACTTC. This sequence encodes CATSDSAGQGGNYEQYF.

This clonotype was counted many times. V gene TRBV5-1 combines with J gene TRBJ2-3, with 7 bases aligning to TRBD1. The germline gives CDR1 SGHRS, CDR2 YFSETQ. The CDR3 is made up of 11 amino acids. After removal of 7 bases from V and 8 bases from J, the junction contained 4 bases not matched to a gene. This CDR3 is CASADRSTQYF. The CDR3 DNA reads TGCGCCAGCGCGGACAGGAGTACGCAGTATTTT.

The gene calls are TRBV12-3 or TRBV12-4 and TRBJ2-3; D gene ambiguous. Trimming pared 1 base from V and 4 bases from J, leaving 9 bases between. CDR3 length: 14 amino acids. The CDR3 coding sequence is TGTGCCAGCAGTTTAGAGGACGGATCAGATACGCAGTATTTT. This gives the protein CASSLEDGSDTQYF.

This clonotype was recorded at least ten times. The CDR3 spells CASSSIRNSGTKTQYF. Written as DNA, the CDR3 is TGTGCCAGCAGTTCCATCCGAAACTCAGGGACAAAGACCCAGTACTTC. The chain has TRBV6-5 and TRBJ2-5; TRBD1 might be the D (6 bases). CDR3 size: 16 residues. V shed 4 bases and J shed 6 bases, with 21 bases lying between them. Per the germline V gene, CDR1 is MNHEY and CDR2 is SVGAGI.

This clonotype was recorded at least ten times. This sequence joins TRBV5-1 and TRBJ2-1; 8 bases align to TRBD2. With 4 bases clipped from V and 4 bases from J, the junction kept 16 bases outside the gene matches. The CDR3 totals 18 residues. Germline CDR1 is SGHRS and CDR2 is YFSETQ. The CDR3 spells CASSARGGSGGAYNEQFF. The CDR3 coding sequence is TGCGCCAGCAGCGCCCGGGGAGGGAGCGGGGGAGCTTACAATGAGCAGTTCTTC.

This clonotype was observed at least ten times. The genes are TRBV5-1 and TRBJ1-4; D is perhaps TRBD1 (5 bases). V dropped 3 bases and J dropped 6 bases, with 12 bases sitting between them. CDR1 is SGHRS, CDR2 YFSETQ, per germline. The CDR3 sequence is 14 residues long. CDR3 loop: CASSWAGGDEKLFF. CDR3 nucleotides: TGCGCCAGCAGCTGGGCCGGAGGGGATGAAAAACTGTTTTTT.

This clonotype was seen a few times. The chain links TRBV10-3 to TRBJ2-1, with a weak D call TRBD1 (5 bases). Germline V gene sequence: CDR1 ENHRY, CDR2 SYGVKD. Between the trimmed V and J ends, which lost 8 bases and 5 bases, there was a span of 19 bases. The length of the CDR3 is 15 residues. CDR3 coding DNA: TGTGCCATCTCAAGAAACCTCAGGGAAAACAATGAGCAGTTCTTC. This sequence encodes CAISRNLRENNEQFF.

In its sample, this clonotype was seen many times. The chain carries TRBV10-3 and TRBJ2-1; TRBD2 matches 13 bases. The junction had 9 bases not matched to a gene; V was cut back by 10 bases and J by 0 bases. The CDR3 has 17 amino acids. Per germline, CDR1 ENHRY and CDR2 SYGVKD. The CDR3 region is CATHGTSGVSSYNEQFF. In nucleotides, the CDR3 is TGTGCCACCCACGGGACTAGCGGGGTTAGCTCCTACAATGAGCAGTTCTTC.

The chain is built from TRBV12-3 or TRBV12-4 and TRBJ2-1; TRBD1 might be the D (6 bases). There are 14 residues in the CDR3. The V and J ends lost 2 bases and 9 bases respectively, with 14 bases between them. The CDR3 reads CASSLSPGEFEQFF. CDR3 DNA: TGTGCCAGCAGTTTATCCCCAGGGGAATTTGAGCAGTTCTTC.

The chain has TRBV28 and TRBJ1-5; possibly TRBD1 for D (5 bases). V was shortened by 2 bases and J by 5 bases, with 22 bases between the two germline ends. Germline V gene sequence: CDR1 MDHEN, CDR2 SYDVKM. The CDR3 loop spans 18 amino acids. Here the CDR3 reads CASSLVGGPVTFDQPQHF. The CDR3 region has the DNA TGTGCCAGCAGTTTAGTTGGGGGACCCGTCACTTTTGATCAGCCCCAGCATTTT.

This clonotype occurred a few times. DNA for the CDR3: TGCAGTGCCCCAGGGGAGGGCCTAGCGGGTTGGTTCGGAGGTTACGAGCAGTACTTC. Protein: CSAPGEGLAGWFGGYEQYF. The chain has TRBV20-1 and TRBJ2-7, with 8 bases that match TRBD2. The germline V gene encodes CDR1 DFQATT and CDR2 SNEGSKA (reference sequence). J was trimmed by 4 bases and V by 6 bases; bases with no gene match: 26. CDR3 length: 19 amino acids.

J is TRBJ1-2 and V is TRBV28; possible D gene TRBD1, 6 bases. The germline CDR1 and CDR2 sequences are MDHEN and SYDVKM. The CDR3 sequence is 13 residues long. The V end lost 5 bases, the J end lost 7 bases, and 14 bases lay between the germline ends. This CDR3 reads CASSTRDIGGYTF. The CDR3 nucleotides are TGTGCCAGCAGTACCCGGGACATAGGTGGCTACACCTTC.

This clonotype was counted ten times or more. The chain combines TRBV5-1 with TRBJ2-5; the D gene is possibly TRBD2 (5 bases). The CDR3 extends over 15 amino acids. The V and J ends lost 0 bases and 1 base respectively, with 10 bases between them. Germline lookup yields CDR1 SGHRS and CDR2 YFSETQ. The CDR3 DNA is TGCGCCAGCAGCTTGGGTCCCGGGGTCCAAGAGACCCAGTACTTC. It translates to CASSLGPGVQETQYF.

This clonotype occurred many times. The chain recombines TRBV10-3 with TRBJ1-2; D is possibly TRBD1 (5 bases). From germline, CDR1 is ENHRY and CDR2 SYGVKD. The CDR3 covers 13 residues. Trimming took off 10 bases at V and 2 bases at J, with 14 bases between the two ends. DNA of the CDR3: TGTGCCACCGCGAATGGGACGAACTATGGCTACACCTTC. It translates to CATANGTNYGYTF.

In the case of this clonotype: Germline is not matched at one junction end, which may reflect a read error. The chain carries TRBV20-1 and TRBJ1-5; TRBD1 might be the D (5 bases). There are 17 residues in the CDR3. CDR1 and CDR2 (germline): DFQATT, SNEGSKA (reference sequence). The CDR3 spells CCATDHLWGGGNQPQHF. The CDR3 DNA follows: TGCTGTGCTACGGACCACCTCTGGGGCGGGGGCAATCAGCCCCAGCATTTT.

Written as DNA, the CDR3 is TGTGCCAGCAGCGTAGCTAGCGGGATCCTCGATACGCAGTATTTT. Its translation is CASSVASGILDTQYF. The chain recombines TRBV9 with TRBJ2-3; the match to TRBD2 covers 9 bases. Germline V gene sequence: CDR1 SGDLS, CDR2 YYNGEE. The CDR3 sequence is 15 residues long. V was clipped by 0 bases and J by 6 bases; unmatched bases: 5.

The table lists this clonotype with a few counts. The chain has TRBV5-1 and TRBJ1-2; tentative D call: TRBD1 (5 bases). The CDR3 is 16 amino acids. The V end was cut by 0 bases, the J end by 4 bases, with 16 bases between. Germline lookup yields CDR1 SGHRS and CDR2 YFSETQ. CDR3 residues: CASSLGDAKPIYGYTF. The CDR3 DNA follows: TGCGCCAGCAGCTTGGGGGACGCCAAACCGATCTATGGCTACACCTTC.

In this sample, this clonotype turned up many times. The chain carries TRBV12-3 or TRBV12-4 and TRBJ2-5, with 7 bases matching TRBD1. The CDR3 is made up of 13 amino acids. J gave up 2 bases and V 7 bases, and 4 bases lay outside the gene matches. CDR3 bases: TGTGCCAGCACCAGGGACAGACAAGAGACCCAGTACTTC. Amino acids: CASTRDRQETQYF.

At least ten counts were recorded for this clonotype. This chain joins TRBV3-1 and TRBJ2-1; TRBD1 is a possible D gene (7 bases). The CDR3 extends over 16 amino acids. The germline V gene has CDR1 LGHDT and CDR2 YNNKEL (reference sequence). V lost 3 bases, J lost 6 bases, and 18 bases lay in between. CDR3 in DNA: TGTGCCAGCAGCCACGTAATGAGGAGGGGGCTCAATGAGCAGTTCTTC. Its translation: CASSHVMRRGLNEQFF.